This section outlines one T cell receptor beta chain sequence together with its context. This sequence may be a read error, since a much larger clone differs from it by one base. The CDR3 carries no conserved terminal phenylalanine or tryptophan, so it likely arises from a read error. TCR beta cDNA was prepared out of roughly 0.5 ug total RNA by means of a constant-region primer. It was through three nested multiplex PCR rounds of slightly modified ARM-PCR that TCR beta libraries arose. Both of the initial two PCR rounds ran for about 9 cycles and employed TRBV1-TRBV30 forward primers alongside a C-beta reverse primer. TCRdb ran MiXCR on the multiplex PCR reads and lists one entry per CDR3 protein. The table includes approximately 340,000 distinct CDR3 sequences, less than 70% detected once. These data originate in a study of tumor-infiltrating lymphocytes in primary liver carcinoma. Overall study: Ranging in age from 30 to 69 years, the patients were men and women.

Unsorted whole blood supplied the blood RNA, and germline DNA was isolated too. The V gene lost 4 bases and the J gene lost 4 bases, with 16 bases spanning the gap. Germline V CDR1 and CDR2: MNHEY, SVGAGI. The CDR3 covers 16 residues. Specimen: peripheral blood. The chain is built from TRBV6-5 and TRBJ1-4; D gene uncertain. This receptor was taken from a man between 40 and 49 years old with primary liver carcinoma and hepatitis B virus infection. CDR3 in amino acids: CASSFRSTDINEKLFL. In DNA form, the CDR3 reads TGTGCCAGCAGTTTCCGATCGACCGACATTAATGAAAAACTGTTTTTA.